These 19 T cell receptor beta chains were all obtained from the same sample, sequenced in a study of shared clonotypes between healthy human individuals. Measured with immunoSEQ multiplex PCR; TCRdb has only the in-frame clones, and not every one. The sample includes millions of clones, 85% to 95% of them seen just once. The source material was naive CD4+ T cells sorted from blood. Sample subset: CD45RA+ positively selected. The receptor source for this set is a man aged 18 to 35 in good health.

The chain joins TRBV4-1 to TRBJ2-5; D ambiguous. The ends were cut back, 0 bases at V and 3 bases at J, with 5 bases in the middle. Germline loops: CDR1 MGHRA, CDR2 YSYEKL. The CDR3 extends over 13 amino acids. The DNA of the CDR3 is TGCGCCAGCAGCCAAGAACGGGAAGAGACCCAGTACTTC. Amino acid sequence: CASSQEREETQYF.

This clone has just a few counts. This rearrangement joins TRBV10-3 to TRBJ1-4; no firm D call. Trimming stripped 1 base from V and 8 bases from J, with 5 bases between. The CDR3 is made up of 12 amino acids. From germline, CDR1 is ENHRY and CDR2 SYGVKD. In DNA, the CDR3 is TGTGCCATCAGTGAGTTCGGGGAAAAACTGTTTTTT. This codes for CAISEFGEKLFF.

The chain combines TRBV5-1 with TRBJ2-3; D is unresolved. Germline values: CDR1 SGHRS, CDR2 YFSETQ. This CDR3 spans 14 amino acids. Trimming took off 4 bases at V and 6 bases at J, with 15 bases between the two ends. The chain's CDR3 is CASSETGLPDTQYF. DNA for the CDR3: TGCGCCAGCAGCGAAACCGGGCTACCGGATACGCAGTATTTT.

This sequence joins TRBV7-6 and TRBJ1-4; D gene unclear. V dropped 3 bases and J dropped 3 bases, with 11 bases sitting between them. Germline V gene sequence: CDR1 SGHVS, CDR2 FNYEAQ. The CDR3 totals 15 residues. CDR3 sequence (DNA): TGTGCCAGCAGCTTGACGGGCCAGTCTAATGAAAAACTGTTTTTT. It is translated as CASSLTGQSNEKLFF.

The CDR3 reads CASSPSQGGTGELFF. CDR3 nucleotides: TGTGCCAGCTCACCGAGTCAGGGGGGCACCGGGGAGCTGTTTTTT. The chain carries TRBV18 and TRBJ2-2, with D perhaps TRBD1 (7 bases). Germline V lookup: CDR1 KGHSH, CDR2 LQKENI. The CDR3 has 15 residues. V gave up 3 bases and J gave up 4 bases, with 12 bases separating them.

The gene calls are TRBV30 and TRBJ2-4; tentatively, D is TRBD1 (6 bases). Trimming took off 3 bases at V and 0 bases at J, with 9 bases between the two ends. This CDR3 is 14 amino acids long. Germline lookup yields CDR1 GTSNPN and CDR2 SVGIG (reference sequence). The CDR3 DNA sequence: TGTGCCTGGAGACAACAGGGAGCCAAAAACATTCAGTACTTC. Translation: CAWRQQGAKNIQYF.

V gene TRBV5-1 combines with J gene TRBJ2-4, with TRBD1 matching over 7 bases. This CDR3 spans 14 amino acids. J gave up 5 bases and V 0 bases, and 2 bases lay outside the gene matches. Germline CDR1 and CDR2: SGHRS and YFSETQ. This chain's CDR3 is CASSLGDRQNIQYF. CDR3 nucleotide sequence: TGCGCCAGCAGCTTGGGGGACAGACAAAACATTCAGTACTTC.

The CDR3 DNA sequence: TGTGCCAGCAGTTACTCGATGACTAGCGGGAGTTACGAGCAGTACTTC. As protein: CASSYSMTSGSYEQYF. This sequence joins TRBV6-5 and TRBJ2-7; 12 bases are a match to TRBD2. V lost 0 bases and J lost 4; bases outside the gene matches: 4. Germline V gene data show CDR1 as MNHEY and CDR2 as SVGAGI. The CDR3 extends over 16 amino acids.

The V gene is TRBV5-6, the J gene TRBJ2-7, with D unresolved. Looked up from germline, CDR1 is SGHDT and CDR2 is YYEEEE. The CDR3 length is 12 residues. V was trimmed by 2 bases and J by 6 bases, leaving 9 bases between them. As DNA, the CDR3 is TGTGCCAGCAGCTTTCGGACCAGCGAGCAGTACTTC. The encoded protein is CASSFRTSEQYF.

J is TRBJ1-2 and V is TRBV14, with D possibly TRBD1 on 6 matching bases. Trimming stripped 4 bases from V and 7 bases from J, with 22 bases between. The CDR3 contains 16 residues. The germline CDR1 and CDR2 sequences are SGHDN and FVKESK. This CDR3 reads CASSPGGGGVKGGYTF. The CDR3 DNA sequence: TGTGCCAGCAGCCCCGGTGGCGGGGGCGTGAAGGGTGGCTACACCTTC.

The rearrangement uses TRBV6-5 and TRBJ2-3, with a tentative D call TRBD2 (6 bases). Trimming took 8 bases from V and 2 from J, leaving 11 bases between them. The CDR3 consists of 13 residues. Germline V gene data show CDR1 as MNHEY and CDR2 as SVGAGI. CDR3 sequence reads: CASQGLLTDTQYF. DNA for the CDR3: TGTGCCAGCCAGGGACTTCTCACAGATACGCAGTATTTT.

The chain combines TRBV7-2 with TRBJ1-6; D may be TRBD1 (5 bases). The length of the CDR3 is 16 residues. Trimming took off 1 base at V and 10 bases at J, with 17 bases between the two ends. CDR1 and CDR2 from the germline V gene are SGHTA and FQGNSA. CDR3 loop: CASSLVGTTVDSPLHF. Written as DNA, the CDR3 is TGTGCCAGCAGCTTAGTCGGGACTACAGTCGACTCACCCCTCCACTTT.

The rearrangement joins TRBV10-3 to TRBJ1-2; 7 bases map to TRBD1. This CDR3 has 15 amino acids. The V and J ends lost 3 bases and 6 bases, in that order; junction bases with no gene match: 10. Looked up from germline, CDR1 is ENHRY and CDR2 is SYGVKD. CDR3 protein: CAISDKLGTVNGYTF. Here the CDR3 DNA reads TGTGCCATCAGTGATAAATTAGGGACAGTGAATGGCTACACCTTC.

The chain joins TRBV7-2 to TRBJ1-4; D may be TRBD1 (6 bases). V lost 4 bases and J lost 2, with 11 bases in between. CDR3 size: 15 residues. Germline V gene data show CDR1 as SGHTA and CDR2 as FQGNSA. CDR3 sequence reads: CASSSDRSTNEKLFF. CDR3 DNA sequence: TGTGCCAGCAGCTCCGACAGGAGCACTAATGAAAAACTGTTTTTT.

The V and J genes are TRBV30 and TRBJ2-5, with D possibly being TRBD2 (6 bases). The CDR3 is made up of 13 amino acids. V shed 7 bases and J shed 5 bases, with 17 bases lying between them. Germline CDR1 and CDR2: GTSNPN and SVGIG (reference sequence). This chain's CDR3 is CAFTRGDGETQYF. The CDR3 DNA reads as TGTGCCTTTACGCGGGGAGATGGGGAGACCCAGTACTTC.

As DNA, the CDR3 is TGTGCCAGCAGCTTTGACAGGGGGAACTATGGCTACACCTTC. Encoded protein: CASSFDRGNYGYTF. This rearrangement joins TRBV5-6 to TRBJ1-2; 9 bases are shared with TRBD1. This CDR3 contains 14 residues. CDR1 is SGHDT and CDR2 is YYEEEE in the germline V gene. J lost 2 bases, V lost 2 bases, and 1 base had no gene match.

The J gene is TRBJ2-1, the V gene TRBV18, with 7 bases lining up with TRBD1. The CDR3 runs 17 residues. Looked up from germline, CDR1 is KGHSH and CDR2 is LQKENI. In DNA, the CDR3 is TGTGCGAGCCGTCAAACAGGGGCGACTCTTCTACACAATGAGCAGTTCTTC. Amino acids: CASRQTGATLLHNEQFF.

CDR3 DNA sequence: TGTGCCAGCAGTCCGCTGACAGGGGGCGGAAATTCACCCCTCCACTTT. This codes for CASSPLTGGGNSPLHF. V usage is TRBV25-1 and J usage is TRBJ1-6; 10 bases are shared with TRBD1. The CDR3 length is 16 residues. V lost 5 bases, J lost 7 bases, and 8 bases stayed unmatched. Germline V gene sequence: CDR1 MGHDK, CDR2 SYGVNS.

The J gene is TRBJ1-1, the V gene TRBV6-1; tentatively, D is TRBD1 (6 bases). The CDR3 is made up of 14 amino acids. Looked up from germline, CDR1 is MNHNS and CDR2 is SASEGT. Trimming took off 8 bases at V and 4 bases at J, with 17 bases between the two ends. As DNA, the CDR3 is TGTGCCAGCGGGGGCAGGAGTATGAGCACTGAAGCTTTCTTT. Its protein is CASGGRSMSTEAFF.